This T cell receptor (beta chain) was sequenced in a study of OX40 agonist ivuxolimab in advanced cancers. Overall study: Patients assigned to dose escalation were diagnosed with hepatocellular carcinoma, melanoma, renal cell or head and neck cancer. Enrollees could have had prior anti-PD-1, anti-PD-L1 or anti-CTLA-4 therapy, which around 40% had received.

The study, taken as a whole, reports: Both blood CD4+ and CD8+ T cells showed clonal growth by week 6 at 0.1 to 3.0 mg/kg. Nonresponders included some who also had low normalized T-cell clonal expansion.

As for this clone: The antigen is unknown.

Unmatched junction bases numbered 7, after V lost 2 bases and J lost 7 bases. Germline CDR1 and CDR2: SGHTA and FQGNSA. The CDR3 extends over 15 amino acids. TCRdb's table, derived via immunoSEQ multiplex PCR, lists solely in-frame clones and lacks some. Seen here are 50,000 to 75,000 clones, roughly nine tenths observed once, and the top ten hold about 0.8%. Source: CD4+ or CD8+ T cells sorted from blood, taken in a trial of the OX40 agonist ivuxolimab. The rearrangement uses TRBV7-2 and TRBJ2-1; 8 bases are shared with TRBD2. The receptor was derived from an adult with an advanced solid tumor such as melanoma, head and neck, liver or kidney cancer. CDR3 in amino acids: CASSLFRRGVNEQFF. The CDR3 DNA sequence: TGTGCCAGCAGCTTATTCCGGCGGGGGGTAAATGAGCAGTTCTTC.